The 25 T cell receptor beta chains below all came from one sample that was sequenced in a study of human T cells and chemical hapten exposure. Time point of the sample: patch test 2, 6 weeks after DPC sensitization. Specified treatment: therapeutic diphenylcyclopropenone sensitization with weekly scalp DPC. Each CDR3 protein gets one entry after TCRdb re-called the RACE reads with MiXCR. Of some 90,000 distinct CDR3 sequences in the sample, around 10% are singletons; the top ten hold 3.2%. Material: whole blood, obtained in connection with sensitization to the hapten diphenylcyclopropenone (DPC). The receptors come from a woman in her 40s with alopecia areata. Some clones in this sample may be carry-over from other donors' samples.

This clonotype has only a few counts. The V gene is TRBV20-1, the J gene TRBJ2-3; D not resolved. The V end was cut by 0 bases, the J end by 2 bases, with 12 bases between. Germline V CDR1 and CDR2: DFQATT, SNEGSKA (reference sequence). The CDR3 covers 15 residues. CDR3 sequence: CSARDPRRTTDTQYF. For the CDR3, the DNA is TGCAGTGCTAGAGATCCCCGGCGGACCACAGATACGCAGTATTTT.

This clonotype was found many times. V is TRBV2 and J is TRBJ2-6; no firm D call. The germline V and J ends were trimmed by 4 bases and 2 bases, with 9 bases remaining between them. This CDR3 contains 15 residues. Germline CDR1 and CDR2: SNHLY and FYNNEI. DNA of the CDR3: TGTGCCAGCAGTGTCCGGGCCACTGGGGCCAACGTCCTGACTTTC. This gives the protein CASSVRATGANVLTF.

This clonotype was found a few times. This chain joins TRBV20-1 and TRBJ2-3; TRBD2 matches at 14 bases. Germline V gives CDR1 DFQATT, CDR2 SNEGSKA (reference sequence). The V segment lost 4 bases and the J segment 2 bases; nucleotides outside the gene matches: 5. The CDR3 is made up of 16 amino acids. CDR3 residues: CSATAGLAGVTDTQYF. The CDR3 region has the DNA TGCAGTGCTACCGCGGGACTAGCGGGAGTCACAGATACGCAGTATTTT.

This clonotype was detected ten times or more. The CDR3 is CASTARSSTDTQYF. CDR3 coding DNA: TGTGCCAGCACCGCCCGAAGCAGCACAGATACGCAGTATTTT. The gene calls are TRBV7-2 and TRBJ2-3; D gene ambiguous. V lost 7 bases, J lost 0 bases, and 11 bases lay in between. The CDR3 extends over 14 amino acids. Germline CDR1 reads SGHTA; CDR2 reads FQGNSA.

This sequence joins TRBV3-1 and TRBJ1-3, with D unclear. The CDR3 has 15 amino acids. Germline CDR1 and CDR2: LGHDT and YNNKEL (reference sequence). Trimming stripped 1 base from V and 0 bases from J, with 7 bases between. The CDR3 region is CASSQGALSGNTIYF. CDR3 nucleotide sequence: TGTGCCAGCAGCCAAGGCGCCCTCTCTGGAAACACCATATATTTT.

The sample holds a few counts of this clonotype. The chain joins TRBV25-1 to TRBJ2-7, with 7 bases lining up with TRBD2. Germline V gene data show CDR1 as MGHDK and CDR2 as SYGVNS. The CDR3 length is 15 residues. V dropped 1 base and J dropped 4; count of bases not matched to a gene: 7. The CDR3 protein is CASSESGGWVYEQYF. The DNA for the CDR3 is TGTGCCAGCAGTGAATCGGGAGGTTGGGTTTACGAGCAGTACTTC.

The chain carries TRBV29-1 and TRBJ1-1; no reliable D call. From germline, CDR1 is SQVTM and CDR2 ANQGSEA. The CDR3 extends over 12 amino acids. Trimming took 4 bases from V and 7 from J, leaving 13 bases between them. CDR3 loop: CSVGLGVSEAFF. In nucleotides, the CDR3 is TGCAGCGTTGGGTTGGGAGTTAGTGAAGCTTTCTTT.

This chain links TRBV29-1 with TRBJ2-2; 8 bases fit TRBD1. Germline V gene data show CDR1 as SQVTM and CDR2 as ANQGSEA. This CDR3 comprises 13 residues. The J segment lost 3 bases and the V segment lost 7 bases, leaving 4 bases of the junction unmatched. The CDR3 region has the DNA TGCAGCGGCGGACAGGGAGACACCGGGGAGCTGTTTTTT. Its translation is CSGGQGDTGELFF.

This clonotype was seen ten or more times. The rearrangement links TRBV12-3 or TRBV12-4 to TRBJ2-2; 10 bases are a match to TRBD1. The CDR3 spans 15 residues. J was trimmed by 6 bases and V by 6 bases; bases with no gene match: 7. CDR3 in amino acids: CASRGGQGYAGELFF. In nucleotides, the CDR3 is TGTGCCAGCAGGGGGGGACAGGGGTATGCCGGGGAGCTGTTTTTT.

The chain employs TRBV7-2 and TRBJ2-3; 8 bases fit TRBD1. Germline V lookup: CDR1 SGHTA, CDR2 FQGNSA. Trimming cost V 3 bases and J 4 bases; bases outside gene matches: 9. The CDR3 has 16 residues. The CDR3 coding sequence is TGTGCCAGCAGCTTGGGATTCGACAGGGGTGCAGATACGCAGTATTTT. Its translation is CASSLGFDRGADTQYF.

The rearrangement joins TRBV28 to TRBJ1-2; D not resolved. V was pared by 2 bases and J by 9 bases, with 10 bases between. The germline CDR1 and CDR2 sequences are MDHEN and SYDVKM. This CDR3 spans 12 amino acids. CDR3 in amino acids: CASSLTVWSYTF. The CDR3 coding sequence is TGTGCCAGCAGTTTAACTGTATGGAGCTACACCTTC.

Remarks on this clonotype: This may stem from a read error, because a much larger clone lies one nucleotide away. CDR3 sequence (DNA): TGTGCCAGCAGCCAAGACAGGGATCACCCCCAGCATTTT. It translates to CASSQDRDHPQHF. V gene TRBV3-1 combines with J gene TRBJ1-5; possible D gene TRBD1, 5 bases. Germline V gives CDR1 LGHDT, CDR2 YNNKEL (reference sequence). The length of the CDR3 is 13 residues.

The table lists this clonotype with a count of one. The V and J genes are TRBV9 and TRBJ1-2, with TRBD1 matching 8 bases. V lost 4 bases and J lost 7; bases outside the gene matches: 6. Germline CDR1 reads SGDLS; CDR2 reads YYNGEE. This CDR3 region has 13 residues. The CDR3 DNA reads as TGTGCCAGCAGCTTTCAGACAGGGGCTGGCTACACCTTC. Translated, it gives CASSFQTGAGYTF.

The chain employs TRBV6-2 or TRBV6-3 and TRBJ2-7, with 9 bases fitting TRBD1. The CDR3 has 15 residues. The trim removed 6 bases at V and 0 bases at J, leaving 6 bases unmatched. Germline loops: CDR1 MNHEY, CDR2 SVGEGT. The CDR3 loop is CASSRDREISYEQYF. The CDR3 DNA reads TGTGCCAGCAGCCGGGACAGGGAAATCTCCTACGAGCAGTACTTC.

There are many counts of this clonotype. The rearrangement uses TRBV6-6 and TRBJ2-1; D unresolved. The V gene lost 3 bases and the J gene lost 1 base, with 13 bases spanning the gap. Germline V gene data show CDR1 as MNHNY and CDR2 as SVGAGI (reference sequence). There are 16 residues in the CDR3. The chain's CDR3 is CASSYSGPSSYNEQFF. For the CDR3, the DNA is TGTGCCAGCAGTTATTCGGGTCCATCATCCTACAATGAGCAGTTCTTC.

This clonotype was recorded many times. CDR3 loop: CASSYSPSSGRAYEQYF. The CDR3 nucleotides are TGTGCCAGCAGTTACTCCCCCTCTAGCGGGAGGGCCTACGAGCAGTACTTC. The genes are TRBV6-6 and TRBJ2-7; 12 nucleotides line up with TRBD2. The CDR3 runs 17 residues. V dropped 0 bases and J dropped 2; count of bases not matched to a gene: 5. The germline gives CDR1 MNHNY, CDR2 SVGAGI (reference sequence).

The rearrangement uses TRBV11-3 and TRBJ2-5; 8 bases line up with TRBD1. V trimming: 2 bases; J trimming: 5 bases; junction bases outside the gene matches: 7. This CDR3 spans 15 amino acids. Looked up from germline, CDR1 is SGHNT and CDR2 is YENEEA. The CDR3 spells CASSLSGGKGETQYF. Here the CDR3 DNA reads TGTGCCAGCAGCTTATCAGGGGGCAAGGGCGAGACCCAGTACTTC.

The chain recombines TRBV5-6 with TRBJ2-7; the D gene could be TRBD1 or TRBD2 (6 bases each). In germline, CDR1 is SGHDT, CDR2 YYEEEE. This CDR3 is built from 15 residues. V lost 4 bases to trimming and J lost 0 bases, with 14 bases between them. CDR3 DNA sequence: TGTGCCAGCAGCGGGGGGCCGGGAAGCTCCTACGAGCAGTACTTC. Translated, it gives CASSGGPGSSYEQYF.

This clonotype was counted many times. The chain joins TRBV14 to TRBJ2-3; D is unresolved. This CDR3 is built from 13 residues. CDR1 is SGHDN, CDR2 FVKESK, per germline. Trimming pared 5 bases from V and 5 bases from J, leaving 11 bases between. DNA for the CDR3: TGTGCCAGCAGCTACAACCGTAGAGATACGCAGTATTTT. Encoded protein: CASSYNRRDTQYF.

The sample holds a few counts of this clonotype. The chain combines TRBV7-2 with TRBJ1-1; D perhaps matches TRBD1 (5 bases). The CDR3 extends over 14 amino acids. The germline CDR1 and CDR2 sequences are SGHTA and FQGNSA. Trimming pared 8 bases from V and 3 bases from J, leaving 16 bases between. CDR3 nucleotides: TGTGCCAGCGCCTCCGGGGGGTTCGACACTGAAGCTTTCTTT. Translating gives CASASGGFDTEAFF.

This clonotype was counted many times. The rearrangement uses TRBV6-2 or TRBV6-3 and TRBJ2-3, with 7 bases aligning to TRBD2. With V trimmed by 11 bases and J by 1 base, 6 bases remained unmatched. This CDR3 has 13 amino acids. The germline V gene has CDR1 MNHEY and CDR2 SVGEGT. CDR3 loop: CAGTTSGTDTQYF. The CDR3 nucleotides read TGTGCCGGAACTACTAGCGGCACAGATACGCAGTATTTT.

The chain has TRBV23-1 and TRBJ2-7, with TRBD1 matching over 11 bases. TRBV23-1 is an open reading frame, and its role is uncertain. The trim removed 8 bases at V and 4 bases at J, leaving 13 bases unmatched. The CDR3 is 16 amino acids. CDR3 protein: CASLEPTGTGGYEQYF. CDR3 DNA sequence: TGCGCCAGCCTCGAGCCTACCGGGACAGGGGGTTACGAGCAGTACTTC.

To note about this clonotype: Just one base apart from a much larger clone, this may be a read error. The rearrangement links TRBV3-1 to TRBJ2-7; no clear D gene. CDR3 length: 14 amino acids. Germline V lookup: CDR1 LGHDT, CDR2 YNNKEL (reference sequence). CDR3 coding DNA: TGTGCCAGCAGCCAAGGAGAGGCACTCTACAAGCAGTACTTC. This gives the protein CASSQGEALYKQYF.

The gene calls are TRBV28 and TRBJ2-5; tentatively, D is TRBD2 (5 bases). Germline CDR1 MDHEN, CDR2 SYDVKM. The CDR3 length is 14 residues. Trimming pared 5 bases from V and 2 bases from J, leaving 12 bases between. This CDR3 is CASSPWTEQETQYF. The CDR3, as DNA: TGTGCCAGCAGTCCCTGGACTGAACAAGAGACCCAGTACTTC.

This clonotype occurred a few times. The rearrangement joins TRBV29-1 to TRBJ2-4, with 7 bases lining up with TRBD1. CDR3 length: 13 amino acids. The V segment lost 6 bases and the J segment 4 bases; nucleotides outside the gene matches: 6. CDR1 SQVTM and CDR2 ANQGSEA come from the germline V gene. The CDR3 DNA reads TGCAGCGTCCCAGGGGGTGGGAAAAACATTCAGTACTTC. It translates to CSVPGGGKNIQYF.